This T cell receptor (delta chain) was sequenced for a study of γδ T cells in repeated Plasmodium falciparum infection. As for the study in general: Donors were malaria-exposed Malian children or age- and gender-matched Australian children.

In this sample, this clone is medium-sized (0.01 to 0.1%). This sample includes further DNA sequences coding for the same CDR3. TCRdb reprocessed the multiplex PCR reads using CATT. The sample records about 50,000 delta-chain clones, roughly 2% being singletons. CDR1 TVYSNPD and CDR2 GDNSRS come from the germline V gene (reference sequence). CDR3 length equals 20 residues. The V end was cut by 1 base, the J end by 2 bases, with 32 bases between. Flow sorting of PBMC yielded separate Vgamma9/Vdelta2+ and Vdelta2-negative gammadelta T cell populations for bulk repertoire analysis. Sample: gamma-delta T cells from blood. The chain is built from TRDV3 and TRDJ1; D perhaps matches TRDD2 (5 bases). The source is a pool of human donors (malaria-infected and uninfected, not separated). The CDR3 sequence: CAFKGFNQRPIFPTTDKLIF. The CDR3 DNA follows: TGTGCCTTTAAGGGCTTTAACCAACGGCCCATTTTCCCTACTACCGATAAACTCATCTTT.